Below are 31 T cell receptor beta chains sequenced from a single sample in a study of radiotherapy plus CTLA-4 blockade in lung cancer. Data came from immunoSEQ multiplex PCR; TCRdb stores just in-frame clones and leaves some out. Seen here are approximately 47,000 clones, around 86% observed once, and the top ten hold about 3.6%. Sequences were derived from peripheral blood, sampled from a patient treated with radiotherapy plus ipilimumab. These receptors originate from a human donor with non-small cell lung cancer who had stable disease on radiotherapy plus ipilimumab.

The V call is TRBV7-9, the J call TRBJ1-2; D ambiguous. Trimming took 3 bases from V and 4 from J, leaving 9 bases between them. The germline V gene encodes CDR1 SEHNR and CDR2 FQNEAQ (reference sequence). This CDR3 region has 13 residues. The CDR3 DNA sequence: TGTGCCAGCAGCTTCGCGGAGGGCTATGGCTACACCTTC. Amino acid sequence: CASSFAEGYGYTF.

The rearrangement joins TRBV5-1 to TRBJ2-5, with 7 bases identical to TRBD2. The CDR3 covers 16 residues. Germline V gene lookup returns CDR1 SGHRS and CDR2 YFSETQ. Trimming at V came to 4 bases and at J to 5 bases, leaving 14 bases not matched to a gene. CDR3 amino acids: CASSPGLVRFGETQYF. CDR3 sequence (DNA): TGCGCCAGCAGCCCCGGACTAGTGAGATTCGGGGAGACCCAGTACTTC.

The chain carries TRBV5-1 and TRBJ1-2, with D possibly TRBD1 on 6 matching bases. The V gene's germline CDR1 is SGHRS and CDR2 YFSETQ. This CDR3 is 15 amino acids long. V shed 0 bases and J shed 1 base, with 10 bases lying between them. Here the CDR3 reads CASSLEQGGNYGYTF. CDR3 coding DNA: TGCGCCAGCAGCTTGGAACAGGGCGGTAACTATGGCTACACCTTC.

Written as DNA, the CDR3 is TGTGCCAGCAGTCCCACCTGGGCGGGAGGCATTAGTGTTGAGCAGTTCTTC. Translating gives CASSPTWAGGISVEQFF. V is TRBV27 and J is TRBJ2-1; TRBD2 matches at 8 bases. CDR3 length equals 17 residues. The J segment lost 9 bases and the V segment lost 5 bases, leaving 18 bases of the junction unmatched. Germline lookup yields CDR1 MNHEY and CDR2 SMNVEV (reference sequence).

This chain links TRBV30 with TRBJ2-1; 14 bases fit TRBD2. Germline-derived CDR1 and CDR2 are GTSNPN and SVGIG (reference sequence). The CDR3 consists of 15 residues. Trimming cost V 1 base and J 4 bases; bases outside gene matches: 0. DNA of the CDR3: TGTGCCTGGAGTGGACTAGCGGGAGGGTACAATGAGCAGTTCTTC. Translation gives CAWSGLAGGYNEQFF.

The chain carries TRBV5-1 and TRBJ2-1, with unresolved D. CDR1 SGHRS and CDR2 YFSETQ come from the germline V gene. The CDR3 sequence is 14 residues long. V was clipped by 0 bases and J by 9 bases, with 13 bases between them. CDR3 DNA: TGCGCCAGCAGCTTGGTCGGCCCGGAGAGTGAGCAGTTCTTC. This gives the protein CASSLVGPESEQFF.

CDR3 region: CASGSKTSGNQETQYF. As DNA, the CDR3 is TGTGCCAGCGGCTCCAAGACTAGCGGGAACCAAGAGACCCAGTACTTC. The chain couples TRBV7-9 to TRBJ2-5; 11 bases agree with TRBD2. The CDR3 extends over 16 amino acids. Germline V lookup: CDR1 SEHNR, CDR2 FQNEAQ (reference sequence). J was trimmed by 0 bases and V by 8 bases; bases with no gene match: 8.

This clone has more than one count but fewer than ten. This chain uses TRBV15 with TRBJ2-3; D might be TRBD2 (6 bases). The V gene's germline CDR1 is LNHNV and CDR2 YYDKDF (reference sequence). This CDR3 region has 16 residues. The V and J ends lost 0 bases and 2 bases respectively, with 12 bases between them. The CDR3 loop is CATSRDGGAITDTQYF. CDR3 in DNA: TGTGCCACCAGCAGAGACGGCGGGGCCATCACAGATACGCAGTATTTT.

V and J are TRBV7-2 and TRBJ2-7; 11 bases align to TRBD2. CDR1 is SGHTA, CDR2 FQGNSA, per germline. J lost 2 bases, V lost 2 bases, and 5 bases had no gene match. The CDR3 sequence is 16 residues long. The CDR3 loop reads CASSLTSGSGAYEQYF. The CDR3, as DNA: TGTGCCAGCAGCTTAACTAGCGGGAGTGGGGCCTACGAGCAGTACTTC. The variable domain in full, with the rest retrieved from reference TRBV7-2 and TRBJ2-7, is GAGVSQSPSNKVTEKGKDVELRCDPISGHTALYWYRQSLGQGLEFLIYFQGNSAPDKSGLPSDRFSAERTGGSVSTLTIQRTQQEDSAVYLCASSLTSGSGAYEQYFGPGTRLTVT.

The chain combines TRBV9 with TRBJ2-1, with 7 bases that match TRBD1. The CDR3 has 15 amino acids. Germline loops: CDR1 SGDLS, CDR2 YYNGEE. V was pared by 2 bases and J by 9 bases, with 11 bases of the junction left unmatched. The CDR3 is CASSVTGVSRGEQFF. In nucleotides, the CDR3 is TGTGCCAGCAGCGTTACAGGGGTCTCGAGGGGTGAGCAGTTCTTC.

CDR3 DNA sequence: TGTGCCAGCAGTTCCGCTTCTGGACTTAGCGGGGCATACAATGAGCAGTTCTTC. It codes for CASSSASGLSGAYNEQFF. This chain links TRBV28 with TRBJ2-1, with 8 bases that match TRBD2. This CDR3 is built from 18 residues. The germline V gene has CDR1 MDHEN and CDR2 SYDVKM. The ends lost 4 bases at V and 4 bases at J; junction bases unmatched: 15.

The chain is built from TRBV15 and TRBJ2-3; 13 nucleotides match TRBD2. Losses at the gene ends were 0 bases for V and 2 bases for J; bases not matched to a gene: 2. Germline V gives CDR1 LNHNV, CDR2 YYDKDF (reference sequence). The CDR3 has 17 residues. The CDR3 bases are TGTGCCACCAGCAGAGAACTAGCGGGAGGGCCCACAGATACGCAGTATTTT. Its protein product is CATSRELAGGPTDTQYF. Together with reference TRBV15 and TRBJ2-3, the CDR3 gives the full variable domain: DAMVIQNPRYQVTQFGKPVTLSCSQTLNHNVMYWYQQKSSQAPKLLFHYYDKDFNNEADTPDNFQSRRPNTSFCFLDIRSPGLGDTAMYLCATSRELAGGPTDTQYFGPGTRLTVL.

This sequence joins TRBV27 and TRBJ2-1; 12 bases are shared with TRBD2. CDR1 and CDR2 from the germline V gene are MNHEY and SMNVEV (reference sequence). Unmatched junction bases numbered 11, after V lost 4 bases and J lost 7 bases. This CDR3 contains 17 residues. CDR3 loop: CASSSLSSGRAGNEQFF. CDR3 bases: TGTGCCAGCAGTTCGCTTTCTAGCGGGAGGGCCGGGAATGAGCAGTTCTTC.

The CDR3 reads CASSRRQRNEQFF. DNA of the CDR3: TGTGCCAGCAGCCGGCGCCAGCGCAATGAGCAGTTCTTC. The chain has TRBV14 and TRBJ2-1, with unresolved D. The CDR3 loop spans 13 amino acids. Deletions cut 4 bases from V and 6 bases from J, with 10 bases between. The germline V gene has CDR1 SGHDN and CDR2 FVKESK.

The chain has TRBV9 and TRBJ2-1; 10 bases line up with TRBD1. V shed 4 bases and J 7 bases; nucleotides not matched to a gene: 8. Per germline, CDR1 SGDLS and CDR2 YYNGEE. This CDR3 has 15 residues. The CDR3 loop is CASSRGQGGINEQFF. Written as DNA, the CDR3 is TGTGCCAGCAGCCGAGGACAGGGGGGGATTAATGAGCAGTTCTTC.

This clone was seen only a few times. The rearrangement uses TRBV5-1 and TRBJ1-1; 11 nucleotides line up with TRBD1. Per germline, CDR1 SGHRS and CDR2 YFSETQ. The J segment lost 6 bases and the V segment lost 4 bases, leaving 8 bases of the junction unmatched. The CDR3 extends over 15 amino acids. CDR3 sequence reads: CASSLAGQGAPEAFF. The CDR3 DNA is TGCGCCAGCAGCCTCGCCGGACAGGGGGCTCCTGAAGCTTTCTTT. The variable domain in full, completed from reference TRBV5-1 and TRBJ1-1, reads KAGVTQTPRYLIKTRGQQVTLSCSPISGHRSVSWYQQTPGQGLQFLFEYFSETQRNKGNFPGRFSGRQFSNSRSEMNVSTLELGDSALYLCASSLAGQGAPEAFFGQGTRLTVV.

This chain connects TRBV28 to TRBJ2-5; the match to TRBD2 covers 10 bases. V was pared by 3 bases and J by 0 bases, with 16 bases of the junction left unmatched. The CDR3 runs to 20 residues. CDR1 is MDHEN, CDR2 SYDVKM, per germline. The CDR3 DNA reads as TGTGCCAGCAGTTTCCCGACTAGCGGGCTTCCCTGGGCGTACCAAGAGACCCAGTACTTC. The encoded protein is CASSFPTSGLPWAYQETQYF.

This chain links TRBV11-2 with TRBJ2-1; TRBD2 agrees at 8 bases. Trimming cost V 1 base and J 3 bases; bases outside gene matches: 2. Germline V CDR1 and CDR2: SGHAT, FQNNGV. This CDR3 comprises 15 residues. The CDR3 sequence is CASSLVAGLYNEQFF. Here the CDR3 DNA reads TGTGCCAGCAGCTTAGTAGCGGGACTCTACAATGAGCAGTTCTTC.

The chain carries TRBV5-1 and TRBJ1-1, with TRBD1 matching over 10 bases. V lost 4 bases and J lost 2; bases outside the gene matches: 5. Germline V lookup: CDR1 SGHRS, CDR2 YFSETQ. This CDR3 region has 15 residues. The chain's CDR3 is CASSERQGANTEAFF. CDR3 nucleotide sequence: TGCGCCAGCAGCGAAAGACAGGGGGCAAACACTGAAGCTTTCTTT.

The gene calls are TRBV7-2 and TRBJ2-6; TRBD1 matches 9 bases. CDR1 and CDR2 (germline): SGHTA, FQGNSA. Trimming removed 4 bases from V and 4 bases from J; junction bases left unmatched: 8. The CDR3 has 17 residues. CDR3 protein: CASSSSGTGNGANVLTF. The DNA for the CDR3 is TGTGCCAGCAGCTCCTCCGGGACAGGGAACGGGGCCAACGTCCTGACTTTC.

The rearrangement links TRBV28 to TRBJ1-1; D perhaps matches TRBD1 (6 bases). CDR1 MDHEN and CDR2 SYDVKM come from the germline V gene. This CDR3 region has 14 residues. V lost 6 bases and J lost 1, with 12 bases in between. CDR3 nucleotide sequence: TGTGCCAGCAGAGCCCAAGGGGGGAACACTGAAGCTTTCTTT. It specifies CASRAQGGNTEAFF.

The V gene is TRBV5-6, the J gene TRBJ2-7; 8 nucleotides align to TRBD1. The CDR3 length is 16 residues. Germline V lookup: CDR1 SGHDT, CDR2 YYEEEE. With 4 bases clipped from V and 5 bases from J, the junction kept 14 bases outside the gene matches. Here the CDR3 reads CASSRLGGRGRDEQYF. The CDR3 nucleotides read TGTGCCAGCAGCCGTTTGGGGGGCAGGGGGCGCGACGAGCAGTACTTC.

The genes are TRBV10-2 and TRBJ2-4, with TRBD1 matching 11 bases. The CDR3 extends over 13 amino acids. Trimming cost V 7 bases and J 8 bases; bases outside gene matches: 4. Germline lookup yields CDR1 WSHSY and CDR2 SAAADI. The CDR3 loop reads CASTSGQGDIQYF. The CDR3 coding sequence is TGCGCCAGCACCTCGGGACAGGGGGACATTCAGTACTTC.

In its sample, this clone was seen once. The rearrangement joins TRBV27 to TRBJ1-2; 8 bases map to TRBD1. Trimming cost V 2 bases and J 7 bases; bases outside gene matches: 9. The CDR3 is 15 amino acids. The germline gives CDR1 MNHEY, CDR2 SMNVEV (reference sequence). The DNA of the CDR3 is TGTGCCAGCAGTTTAATCGACAGGGGTCTGGGTGGCTACACCTTC. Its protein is CASSLIDRGLGGYTF.

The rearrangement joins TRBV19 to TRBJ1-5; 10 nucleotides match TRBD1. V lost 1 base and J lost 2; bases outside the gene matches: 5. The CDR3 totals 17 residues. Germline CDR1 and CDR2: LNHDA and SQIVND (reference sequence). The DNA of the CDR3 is TGTGCCAGTAGTATAGGTGACAGGGGGCGAGGCAATCAGCCCCAGCATTTT. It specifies CASSIGDRGRGNQPQHF.

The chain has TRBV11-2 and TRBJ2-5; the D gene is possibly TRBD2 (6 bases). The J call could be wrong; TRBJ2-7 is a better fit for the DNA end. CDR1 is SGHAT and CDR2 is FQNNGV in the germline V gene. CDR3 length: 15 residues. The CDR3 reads CASSSLRLARDEQYF. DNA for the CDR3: TGTGCCAGCAGCTCCCTACGGCTAGCGCGGGACGAGCAGTACTTC.

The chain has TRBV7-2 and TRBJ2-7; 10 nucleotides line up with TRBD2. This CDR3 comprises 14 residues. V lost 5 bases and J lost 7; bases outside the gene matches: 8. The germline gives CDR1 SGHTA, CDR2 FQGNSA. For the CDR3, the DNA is TGTGCCAGCAGCATGCTAGCGGGAGCGGGGGAGCAGTACTTC. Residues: CASSMLAGAGEQYF.

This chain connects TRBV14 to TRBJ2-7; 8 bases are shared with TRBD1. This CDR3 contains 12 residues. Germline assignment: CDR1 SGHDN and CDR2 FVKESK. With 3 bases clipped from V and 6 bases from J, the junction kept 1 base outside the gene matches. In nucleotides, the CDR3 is TGTGCCAGCAGCCATACAGGGGGCGAGCAGTACTTC. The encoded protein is CASSHTGGEQYF.

CDR3 region: CASSEVGMAPSRGEQFF. The CDR3 DNA is TGTGCCAGCAGTGAAGTAGGTATGGCTCCATCTAGGGGTGAGCAGTTCTTC. The chain joins TRBV2 to TRBJ2-1, with a possible D match to TRBD1 (5 bases). The CDR3 covers 17 residues. V lost 1 base and J 9 bases, leaving 22 bases between the germline ends. Germline V CDR1 and CDR2: SNHLY, FYNNEI.

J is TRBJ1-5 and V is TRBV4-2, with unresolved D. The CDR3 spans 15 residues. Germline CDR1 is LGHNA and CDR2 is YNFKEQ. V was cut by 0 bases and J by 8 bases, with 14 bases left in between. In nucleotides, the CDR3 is TGTGCCAGCAGCCAAGATTGGCAGGCTCTTAAGCCCCAGCATTTT. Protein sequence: CASSQDWQALKPQHF.

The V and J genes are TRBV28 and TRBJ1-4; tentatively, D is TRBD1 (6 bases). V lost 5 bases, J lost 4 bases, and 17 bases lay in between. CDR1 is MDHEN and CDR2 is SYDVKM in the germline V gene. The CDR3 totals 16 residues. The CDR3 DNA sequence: TGTGCCAGCAGTCTATACTGGGGGCAGAGTAATGAAAAACTGTTTTTT. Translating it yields CASSLYWGQSNEKLFF. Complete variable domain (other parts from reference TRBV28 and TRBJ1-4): DVKVTQSSRYLVKRTGEKVFLECVQDMDHENMFWYRQDPGLGLRLIYFSYDVKMKEKGDIPEGYSVSREKKERFSLILESASTNQTSMYLCASSLYWGQSNEKLFFGSGTQLSVL.